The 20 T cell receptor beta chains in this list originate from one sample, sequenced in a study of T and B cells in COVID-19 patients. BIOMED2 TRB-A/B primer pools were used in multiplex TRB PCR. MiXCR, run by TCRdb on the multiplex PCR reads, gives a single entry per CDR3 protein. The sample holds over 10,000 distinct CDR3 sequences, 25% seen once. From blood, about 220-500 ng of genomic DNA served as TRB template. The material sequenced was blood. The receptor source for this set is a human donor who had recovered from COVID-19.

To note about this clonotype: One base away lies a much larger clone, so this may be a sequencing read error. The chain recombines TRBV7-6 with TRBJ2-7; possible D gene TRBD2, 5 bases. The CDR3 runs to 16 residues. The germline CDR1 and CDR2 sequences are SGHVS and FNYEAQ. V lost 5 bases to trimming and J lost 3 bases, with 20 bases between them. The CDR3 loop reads CASSQLLGVTYYEQYF. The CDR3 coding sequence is TGTGCCAGCAGCCAACTACTAGGCGTTACTTACTACGAGCAGTACTTC.

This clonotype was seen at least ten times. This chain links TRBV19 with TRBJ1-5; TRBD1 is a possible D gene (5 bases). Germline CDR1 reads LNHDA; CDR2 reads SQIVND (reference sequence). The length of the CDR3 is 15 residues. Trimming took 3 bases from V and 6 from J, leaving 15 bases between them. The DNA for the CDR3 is TGTGCCAGTAGTATCCCCGGGGGACTTATTCAGCCCCAGCATTTT. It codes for CASSIPGGLIQPQHF.

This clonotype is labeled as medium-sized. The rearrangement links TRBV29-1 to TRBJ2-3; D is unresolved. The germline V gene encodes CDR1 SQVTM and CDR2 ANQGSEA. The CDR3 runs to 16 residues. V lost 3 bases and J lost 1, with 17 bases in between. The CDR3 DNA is TGCAGCGTTGATAAAGCGTACGAATCTGGCACAGATACGCAGTATTTT. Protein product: CSVDKAYESGTDTQYF.

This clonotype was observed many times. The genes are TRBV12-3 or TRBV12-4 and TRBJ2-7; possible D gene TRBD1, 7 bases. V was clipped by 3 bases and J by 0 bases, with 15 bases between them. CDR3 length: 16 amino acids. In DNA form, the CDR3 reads TGTGCCAGCAGTTTTAAGGGGGCTAGCGCCTCCTACGAGCAGTACTTC. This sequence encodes CASSFKGASASYEQYF.

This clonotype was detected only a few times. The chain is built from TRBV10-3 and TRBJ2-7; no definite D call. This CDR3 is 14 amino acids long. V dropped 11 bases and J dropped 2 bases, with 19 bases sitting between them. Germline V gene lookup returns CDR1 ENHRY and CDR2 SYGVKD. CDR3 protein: CALRLPHTAYEQYF. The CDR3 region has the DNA TGTGCCCTCCGCCTCCCCCACACCGCCTACGAGCAGTACTTC.

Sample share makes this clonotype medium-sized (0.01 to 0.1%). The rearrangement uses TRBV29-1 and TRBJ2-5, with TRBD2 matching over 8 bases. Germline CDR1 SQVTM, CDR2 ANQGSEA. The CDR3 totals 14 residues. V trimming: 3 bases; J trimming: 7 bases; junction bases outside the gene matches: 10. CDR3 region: CSVEPERESGTQYF. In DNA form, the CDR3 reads TGCAGCGTTGAGCCGGAGCGGGAGTCTGGGACCCAGTACTTC.

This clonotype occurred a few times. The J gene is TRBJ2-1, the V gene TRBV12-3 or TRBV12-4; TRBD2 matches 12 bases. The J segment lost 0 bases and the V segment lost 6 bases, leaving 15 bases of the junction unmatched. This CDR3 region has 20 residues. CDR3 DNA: TGTGCCAGCAGCCTCGGGGGACTAGCGGGCGTAGGAAGCTCCTACAATGAGCAGTTCTTC. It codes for CASSLGGLAGVGSSYNEQFF.

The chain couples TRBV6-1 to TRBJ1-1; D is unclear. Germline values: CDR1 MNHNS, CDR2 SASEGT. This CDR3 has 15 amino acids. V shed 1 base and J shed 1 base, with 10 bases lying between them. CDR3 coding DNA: TGTGCCAGCAGTGAAGGACGCGGGCGGAACACTGAAGCTTTCTTT. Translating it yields CASSEGRGRNTEAFF.

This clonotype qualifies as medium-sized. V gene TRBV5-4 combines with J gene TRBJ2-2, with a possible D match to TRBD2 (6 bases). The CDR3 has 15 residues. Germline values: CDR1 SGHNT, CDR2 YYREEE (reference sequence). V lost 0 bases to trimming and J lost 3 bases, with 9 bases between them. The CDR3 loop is CASSLAGLDTGELFF. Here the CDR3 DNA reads TGTGCCAGCAGCTTGGCGGGACTTGACACCGGGGAGCTGTTTTTT.

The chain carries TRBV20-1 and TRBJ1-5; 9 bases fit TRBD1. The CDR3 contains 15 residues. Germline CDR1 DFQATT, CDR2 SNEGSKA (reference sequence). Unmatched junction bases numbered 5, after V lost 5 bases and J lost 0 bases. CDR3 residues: CSAVDRGYSNQPQHF. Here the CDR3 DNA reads TGCAGTGCTGTGGACAGGGGTTATAGCAATCAGCCCCAGCATTTT.

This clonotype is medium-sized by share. The CDR3 is CASSSTATNEKLFF. CDR3 DNA: TGTGCCAGCAGCTCCACCGCAACTAATGAAAAACTGTTTTTT. V is TRBV13 and J is TRBJ1-4; D remains ambiguous. The CDR3 is 14 residues long. CDR1 PRHDT and CDR2 FYEKMQ come from the germline V gene (reference sequence). V lost 4 bases to trimming and J lost 0 bases, with 6 bases between them. The full variable domain, in which reference TRBV13 and TRBJ1-4 provide the parts outside the CDR3, is AAGVIQSPRHLIKEKRETATLKCYPIPRHDTVYWYQQGPGQDPQFLISFYEKMQSDKGSIPDRFSAQQFSDYHSELNMSSLELGDSALYFCASSSTATNEKLFFGSGTQLSVL.

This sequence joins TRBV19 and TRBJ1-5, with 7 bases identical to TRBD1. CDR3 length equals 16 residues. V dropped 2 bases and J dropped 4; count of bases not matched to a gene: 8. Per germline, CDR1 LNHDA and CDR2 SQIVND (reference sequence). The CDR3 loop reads CASSITGAAFNQPQHF. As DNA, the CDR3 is TGTGCCAGTAGTATAACAGGGGCGGCTTTTAATCAGCCCCAGCATTTT. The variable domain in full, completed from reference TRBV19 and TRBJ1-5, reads DGGITQSPKYLFRKEGQNVTLSCEQNLNHDAMYWYRQDPGQGLRLIYYSQIVNDFQKGDIAEGYSVSREKKESFPLTVTSAQKNPTAFYLCASSITGAAFNQPQHFGDGTRLSIL.

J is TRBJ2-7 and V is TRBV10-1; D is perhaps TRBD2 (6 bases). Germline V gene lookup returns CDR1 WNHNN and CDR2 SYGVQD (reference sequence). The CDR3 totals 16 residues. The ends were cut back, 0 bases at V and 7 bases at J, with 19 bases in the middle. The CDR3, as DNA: TGCGCCAGCAGTGAGTCGGTGGACAACCCGGCGGGGGAGCAGTACTTC. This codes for CASSESVDNPAGEQYF.

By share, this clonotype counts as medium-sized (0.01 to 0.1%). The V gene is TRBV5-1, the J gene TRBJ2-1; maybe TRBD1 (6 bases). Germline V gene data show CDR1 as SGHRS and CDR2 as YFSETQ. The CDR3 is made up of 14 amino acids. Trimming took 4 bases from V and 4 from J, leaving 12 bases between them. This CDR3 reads CASSRTETYNEQFF. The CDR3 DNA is TGCGCCAGCAGCAGGACAGAAACGTACAATGAGCAGTTCTTC.

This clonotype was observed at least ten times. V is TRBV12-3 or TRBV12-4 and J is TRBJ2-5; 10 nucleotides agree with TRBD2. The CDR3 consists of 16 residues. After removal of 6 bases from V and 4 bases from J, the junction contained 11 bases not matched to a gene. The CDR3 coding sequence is TGTGCCAGCAGCCCTCCTAGCGGGAGAAGGGGAGAGACCCAGTACTTC. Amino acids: CASSPPSGRRGETQYF.

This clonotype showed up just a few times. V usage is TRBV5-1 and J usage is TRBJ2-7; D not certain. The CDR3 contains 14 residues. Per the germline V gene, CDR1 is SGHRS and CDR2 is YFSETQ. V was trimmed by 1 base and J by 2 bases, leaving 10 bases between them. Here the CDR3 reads CASSLPGHTYEQYF. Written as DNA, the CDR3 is TGCGCCAGCAGCTTGCCTGGCCACACCTACGAGCAGTACTTC.

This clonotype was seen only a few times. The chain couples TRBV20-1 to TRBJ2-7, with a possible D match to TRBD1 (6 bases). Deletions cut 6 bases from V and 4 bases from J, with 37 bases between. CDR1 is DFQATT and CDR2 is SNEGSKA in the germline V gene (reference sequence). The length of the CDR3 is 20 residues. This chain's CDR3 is CSACRGDTLLVPPGAYEQYF. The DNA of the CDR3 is TGCAGTGCCTGTCGTGGGGACACCTTACTTGTCCCCCCAGGAGCTTACGAGCAGTACTTC.

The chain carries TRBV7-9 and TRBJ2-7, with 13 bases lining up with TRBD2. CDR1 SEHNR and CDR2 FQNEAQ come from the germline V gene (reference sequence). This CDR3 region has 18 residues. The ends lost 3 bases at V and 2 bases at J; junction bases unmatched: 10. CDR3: CASSFSGTSGNPPYEQYF. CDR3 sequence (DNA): TGTGCCAGCAGCTTTTCTGGGACTAGCGGGAACCCCCCCTACGAGCAGTACTTC.

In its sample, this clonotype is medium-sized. The CDR3 DNA reads as TGTGCCAGCAGCTTACTAGCGGGAGGGCCAGATACGCAGTATTTT. It specifies CASSLLAGGPDTQYF. This chain connects TRBV6-5 to TRBJ2-3, with TRBD2 identical over 13 bases. Germline V gives CDR1 MNHEY, CDR2 SVGAGI. The V and J ends lost 6 bases and 4 bases, in that order; junction bases with no gene match: 4. The CDR3 has 15 residues.

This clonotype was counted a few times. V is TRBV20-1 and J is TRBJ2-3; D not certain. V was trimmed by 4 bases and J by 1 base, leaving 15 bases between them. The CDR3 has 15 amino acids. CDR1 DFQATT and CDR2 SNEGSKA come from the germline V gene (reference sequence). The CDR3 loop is CSATPLVRGTDTQYF. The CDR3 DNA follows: TGCAGTGCTACCCCGTTGGTTCGCGGCACAGATACGCAGTATTTT.